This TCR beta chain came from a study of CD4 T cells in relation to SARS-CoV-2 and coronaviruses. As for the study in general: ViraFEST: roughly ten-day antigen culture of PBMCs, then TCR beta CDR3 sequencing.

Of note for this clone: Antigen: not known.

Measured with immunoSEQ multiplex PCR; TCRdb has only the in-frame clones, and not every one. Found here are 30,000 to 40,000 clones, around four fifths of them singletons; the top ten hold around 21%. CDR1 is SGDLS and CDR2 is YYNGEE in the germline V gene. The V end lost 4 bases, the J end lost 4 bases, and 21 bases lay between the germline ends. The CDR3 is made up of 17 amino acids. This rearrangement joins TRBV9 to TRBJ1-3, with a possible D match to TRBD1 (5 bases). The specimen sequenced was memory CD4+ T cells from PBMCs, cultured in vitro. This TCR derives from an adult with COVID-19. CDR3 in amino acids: CASSPNRGVRSGNTIYF. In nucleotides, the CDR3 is TGTGCCAGCAGCCCAAACCGGGGGGTTCGCTCCGGAAACACCATATATTTT.